The entry below describes one TCR beta chain. Its antigen remains undetermined. The CDR3 end shows no conserved phenylalanine or tryptophan, and so a read error is likely. The sample belongs to a study of T cells in Graves' hyperthyroidism and ophthalmopathy (dated by TCRdb to the late 2010s). Regarding the study in general: Peripheral blood samples were taken at the time of initial diagnosis, prior to any treatment. TCR V-J signatures able to tell the groups apart were searched for in a discovery cohort of 95 or so patients, of whom roughly 42 had Graves' ophthalmopathy and some 60 had stable Graves' hyperthyroidism. Whether ophthalmopathy could be predicted prospectively was tested in an independent validation cohort made up of under 20 hyperthyroidism patients plus 17 patients who later progressed to ophthalmopathy. The 80 to 100 discovery patients were randomly divided into training and test sets at a 7:3 ratio. In six Graves' hyperthyroidism patients, the study also compared T-cell repertoires from thyroid tissue with T-cell repertoires from blood. Once sampling was done, hyperthyroidism patients were given methimazole at a starting dose of 30 mg daily, whereas ophthalmopathy patients were given high-dose intravenous methylprednisolone. The paper describes TCR Vbeta CDR3 sequencing of about 140 peripheral blood samples, made up of about 41 ophthalmopathy patients, some 76 hyperthyroidism patients and about 17 progressor patients. The study at large found these results: A 13 V-J signature model separated ophthalmopathy from stable hyperthyroidism, with 87.88% sensitivity and 81% to 83% specificity in cross-validation and 80%/75% in testing. Sample size was not statistically predetermined, and blinding of investigators to group allocation was not performed. During validation, the model predicted progression to ophthalmopathy a median of approximately 7 months ahead of onset, with around 71% sensitivity and less than 85% specificity. Most expanded thyroid clonotypes (frequency above 0.001) were also detected in blood, a finding suggesting that blood repertoires may reflect thyroid immune responses.

The CDR3 length equals 13 residues, ends included. CDR3 DNA is the only sequence kept; it has 39 bases, read in frame from the first base. The germline V gene sets CDR1 to SGHAT and CDR2 to FQNNGV. A distance of 9 bases separates the germline ends of V and J, which lose 2 bases and 5 bases respectively. The TCR beta CDR3 regions were amplified from the RNA transcripts. The first round of RT-PCR for the TCR CDR3 was performed with the HTBI primer set and the Qiagen OneStep RT-PCR kit. Libraries were constructed in a second round of multiplex PCR, after which size selection and purification were performed. Paired-end sequencing of the libraries was performed with 100 bp reads on an Illumina HiSeq2000. Under the source paper's analysis protocol: Raw data were processed with SOAPnuke, discarding reads with adapters, uncalled bases, mean Phred below 15, or no exact constant-primer or identifier match. High-quality paired reads were merged using COPE v1.2.5, and each unique nucleotide sequence was defined as a clonotype. MiTCR v1.1 was used to align clonotypes to the IMGT TRBV, TRBD and TRBJ reference segments. The analysis was restricted to V-J combinations with a frequency above 0.0001, which together covered roughly 99% of the repertoires. The TCS score was defined as the ratio of F50 (clonal expansion) to E x V (chaos), calculated using BLOSUM62-based TCRdist between CDR3 peptides within each V-J. Welch's t-statistics and random forest reduced roughly 540 V-J features to roughly 13, which were used in a naive Bayes classifier (R e1071). TCRdb reprocessed the public reads (quality trimming at Q25 with fastp, clone calling with MiXCR) and kept in-frame beta chains. Every CDR3 protein is listed once, alongside the most common genes and DNA of its rows. These V and J calls derive from TCRdb rather than the authors' analysis. This sample has about half a million distinct CDR3 sequences in its table, and approximately 24% of those were observed once. The ten largest make up 11% of the sample.

Moderately to severely active disease, a Clinical Activity Score of at least 3, a NOSPECS grade of at least 4, and a duration under 3 months were present in ophthalmopathy patients. Patients with uncontrolled infections, other autoimmune diseases, pregnancy or lactation were excluded. Diagnoses were established on the basis of clinical symptoms, serum thyroxine and TRAb, thyroid ultrasound, and orbital computed tomography. PBMCs were isolated from around 10 ml of fresh peripheral blood by Ficoll-Paque density gradient centrifugation. Total RNA was extracted with Trizol reagent, and quality was checked on an Agilent 2100 Bioanalyzer.

The chain is assembled from TRBV11-2 and TRBJ1-1, with no reliable assignment of the D segment. The source of this sequence is a woman in her 30s with Graves' ophthalmopathy. Sample: blood. CDR3 loop: CASSLQSGTEAFL. The sequenced DNA: TGTGCCAGCAGCTTACAAAGTGGAACTGAAGCTTTCCTT.